These 11 T cell receptor beta chains share one sample of origin, sequenced in a study of Graves' ophthalmopathy and Graves' hyperthyroidism. TCR beta CDR3 amplification used RNA transcripts. The first-round RT-PCR employed HTBI primers together with the Qiagen OneStep RT-PCR kit. A multiplex PCR was then performed as the second round. TCRdb reprocessed the multiplex PCR reads via MiXCR and lists one record per CDR3 protein. Among around 660,000 distinct CDR3 sequences listed, 35% to 45% were seen once. The sequenced material came from peripheral blood. The origin of the receptors is an adult man with Graves' ophthalmopathy.

This clonotype was recorded at least ten times. The chain is built from TRBV29-1 and TRBJ1-2; unclear D gene. The CDR3 spans 13 residues. The germline V gene encodes CDR1 SQVTM and CDR2 ANQGSEA. Trimming left V 4 bases short and J 6 bases short, with 15 bases between. The CDR3 DNA is TGCAGCGTTGGACCCAATGAACCTCATGGCTACACCTTC. Its translation: CSVGPNEPHGYTF.

This clonotype has a count of ten or more. The chain carries TRBV19 and TRBJ1-5; 8 nucleotides align to TRBD1. Unmatched junction bases numbered 15, after V lost 7 bases and J lost 4 bases. CDR1 is LNHDA and CDR2 is SQIVND in the germline V gene (reference sequence). The CDR3 extends over 17 amino acids. The CDR3 reads CASTPQGARGTNQPQHF. The CDR3 DNA is TGTGCCAGTACCCCCCAGGGGGCCAGGGGAACAAATCAGCCCCAGCATTTT.

The chain carries TRBV7-8 and TRBJ1-2; 9 nucleotides match TRBD1. The CDR3 length is 15 residues. The trim removed 5 bases at V and 2 bases at J, leaving 6 bases unmatched. Germline CDR1 and CDR2: SGHVS and FQNEAQ. DNA of the CDR3: TGTGCCAGCAGCGAACCCGGGACAGGGAACTATGGCTACACCTTC. Amino acids: CASSEPGTGNYGYTF.

Concerning this clonotype: A read error is possible here, since a much larger clone lies one base away. The V and J genes are TRBV20-1 and TRBJ1-5; a possible D gene is TRBD1 (5 bases). From germline, CDR1 is DFQATT and CDR2 SNEGSKA (reference sequence). The V and J ends lost 6 bases and 7 bases respectively, with 16 bases between them. The CDR3 spans 13 residues. The CDR3 protein is CSAYTTEEQPQHF. DNA for the CDR3: TGCAGTGCATATACGACAGAGGAGCAGCCCCAGCATTTT.

This clonotype showed up just a few times. The chain uses TRBV6-5 and TRBJ1-1, with 8 nucleotides matching TRBD1. The CDR3 runs 16 residues. V shed 4 bases, J shed 3 bases, and the junction held 10 bases outside the gene matches. Germline CDR1 is MNHEY and CDR2 is SVGAGI. The DNA of the CDR3 is TGTGCCAGCAGTTGGATGACAGGGGCCGCGGACACTGAAGCTTTCTTT. Its protein is CASSWMTGAADTEAFF.

Turning to this clonotype: A junction boundary mismatches the germline segment, possibly from a read error. The chain has TRBV10-3 and TRBJ1-5; a possible D gene is TRBD1 (5 bases). Germline assignment: CDR1 ENHRY and CDR2 SYGVKD. The CDR3 contains 16 residues. In nucleotides, the CDR3 is TGTGCCAGCAGTGAACAGGTCGGAAGGGACAATCAGCCCCAGCATTTT. This gives the protein CASSEQVGRDNQPQHF.

This clonotype has only a few counts. The CDR3 loop reads CASSPRDKTGELFF. Written as DNA, the CDR3 is TGTGCCAGCAGCCCCAGGGACAAGACCGGGGAGCTGTTTTTT. The V call is TRBV2, the J call TRBJ2-2; possible D gene TRBD1, 6 bases. CDR3 length: 14 amino acids. Germline V CDR1 and CDR2: SNHLY, FYNNEI. The V end was cut by 6 bases, the J end by 5 bases, with 13 bases between.

This clonotype was detected many times. The V and J genes are TRBV4-2 and TRBJ1-2; D is ambiguous. This CDR3 region has 13 residues. Looked up from germline, CDR1 is LGHNA and CDR2 is YNFKEQ. V was pared by 2 bases and J by 9 bases, with 13 bases between. The CDR3 is CASSQSGEGSYTF. The CDR3 bases are TGTGCCAGCAGCCAATCTGGCGAGGGAAGCTACACCTTC.

As concerns this clonotype: One junction end disagrees with the germline gene, perhaps due to a read error. V is TRBV28 and J is TRBJ1-2; D not resolved. This CDR3 contains 14 residues. Germline CDR1 MDHEN, CDR2 SYDVKM. The DNA for the CDR3 is TGTGCCAGCTGGAAAGAAGGGTTCAACTATGGCCACACCTTC. Protein: CASWKEGFNYGHTF.

In this sample, this clonotype turned up many times. The chain couples TRBV24-1 to TRBJ2-7, with TRBD2 matching over 8 bases. Trimming removed 4 bases from V and 3 bases from J; junction bases left unmatched: 4. CDR3 length: 14 amino acids. The germline V gene has CDR1 KGHDR and CDR2 SFDVKD. As DNA, the CDR3 is TGTGCCACCAGTGAGGCTAGCGGGTTCTACGAGCAGTACTTC. As protein: CATSEASGFYEQYF.

The table lists this clonotype with many counts. The rearrangement links TRBV2 to TRBJ2-2; no clear D. V was pared by 6 bases and J by 1 base, with 6 bases between. Germline assignment: CDR1 SNHLY and CDR2 FYNNEI. This CDR3 comprises 13 residues. CDR3 sequence: CASSPGNTGELFF. The CDR3 DNA sequence: TGTGCCAGCAGCCCAGGGAACACCGGGGAGCTGTTTTTT.